The 5 T cell receptor beta chains listed next were all sequenced from one sample in a study of T cell responses to AZD1222 COVID-19 vaccine. The protocol was immunoSEQ multiplex PCR, while the TCRdb copy is restricted to in-frame clones and leaves out a portion. The sample consists of over 95,000 clones, around 89% of them appearing once. The starting material was peripheral blood, obtained on day 0 of AZD1222 vaccination. The origin of the receptors is an adult in good health.

The J gene is TRBJ2-7, the V gene TRBV19, with D unclear. From germline, CDR1 is LNHDA and CDR2 SQIVND (reference sequence). V lost 5 bases to trimming and J lost 4 bases, with 9 bases between them. The CDR3 consists of 12 residues. The CDR3 DNA reads TGTGCCAGTAGTGGCAGACCATACGAGCAGTACTTC. Translation gives CASSGRPYEQYF.

The genes are TRBV5-4 and TRBJ1-1; possibly TRBD1 for D (5 bases). Trimming took off 4 bases at V and 1 base at J, with 14 bases between the two ends. Germline V CDR1 and CDR2: SGHNT, YYREEE (reference sequence). The CDR3 has 15 amino acids. CDR3: CASSLPGIENTEAFF. The CDR3 nucleotides are TGTGCCAGCAGCCTCCCAGGGATTGAGAACACTGAAGCTTTCTTT.

This clone was seen a single time. The chain is built from TRBV13 and TRBJ2-1, with 10 bases matching TRBD2. V dropped 5 bases and J dropped 1; count of bases not matched to a gene: 2. CDR3 size: 15 residues. Germline values: CDR1 PRHDT, CDR2 FYEKMQ (reference sequence). CDR3 amino acids: CASSPLAGSYNEQFF. CDR3 sequence (DNA): TGTGCCAGCAGCCCACTAGCGGGGTCCTACAATGAGCAGTTCTTC.

DNA of the CDR3: TGTGCCAGCAGCGGAGGGACAAACTTCTACGAGCAGTACTTC. Translation gives CASSGGTNFYEQYF. The J gene is TRBJ2-7, the V gene TRBV9, with D possibly TRBD1 on 6 matching bases. This CDR3 has 14 amino acids. The germline gives CDR1 SGDLS, CDR2 YYNGEE. Trimming removed 3 bases at V and 3 bases at J, with 13 bases between.

The J gene is TRBJ2-7, the V gene TRBV27; D is possibly TRBD2 (6 bases). CDR3 size: 15 residues. Germline CDR1 is MNHEY and CDR2 is SMNVEV (reference sequence). Trimming cost V 4 bases and J 3 bases, with 16 bases left between them. DNA for the CDR3: TGTGCCAGCAGTTCTAAGGGACTCCCGATCTACGAGCAGTACTTC. Its translation: CASSSKGLPIYEQYF.